This T cell receptor (beta chain) emerged from a study of control samples from healthy donors and cancer patients. Per germline, CDR1 SEHNR and CDR2 FQNEAQ (reference sequence). V shed 8 bases and J shed 2 bases, with 18 bases lying between them. This CDR3 spans 15 amino acids. Method: immunoSEQ multiplex PCR; TCRdb's copy keeps in-frame clones and lacks some. The sample lists about 98,000 clones, approximately 78% occurring once. The specimen was blood. This clonotype originated in a man aged 55 to 70 in good health. The V gene is TRBV7-9, the J gene TRBJ2-5; D possibly corresponds to TRBD2 (5 bases). The CDR3 region is CASSQPIGIQETQYF. Here the CDR3 DNA reads TGTGCCAGCTCTCAACCCATCGGGATACAAGAGACCCAGTACTTC.